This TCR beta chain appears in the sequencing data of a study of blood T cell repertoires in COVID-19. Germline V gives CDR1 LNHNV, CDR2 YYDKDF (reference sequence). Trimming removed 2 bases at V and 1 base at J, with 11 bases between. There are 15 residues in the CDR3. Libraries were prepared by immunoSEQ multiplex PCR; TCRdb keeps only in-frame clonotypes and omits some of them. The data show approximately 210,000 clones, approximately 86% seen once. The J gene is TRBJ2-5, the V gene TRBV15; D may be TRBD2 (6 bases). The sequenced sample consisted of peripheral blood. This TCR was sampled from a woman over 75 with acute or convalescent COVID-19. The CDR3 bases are TGTGCCACCAGCAGACTCGGGGGACCCCAAGAGACCCAGTACTTC. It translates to CATSRLGGPQETQYF.